The T cell receptor (beta chain) described here comes from a study of OX40 agonist ivuxolimab in advanced cancers. About the study: People in dose escalation had one of these cancers: hepatocellular carcinoma, melanoma, renal cell or head and neck cancer.

Produced via immunoSEQ multiplex PCR; TCRdb's table is partial and in-frame only. The top ten clones hold over 9% of a sample with 45,000 or so clones, around nine tenths of them seen once. In regard to this clone: The antigen is undetermined.

Study conclusions and caveats: Relative to CD4+ cells, CD8+ T cells on average had more expanded clones.

The source is an adult with an advanced solid tumor such as melanoma, head and neck, liver or kidney cancer. This specimen was CD4+ or CD8+ T cells sorted from blood, taken in a trial of the OX40 agonist ivuxolimab.

The CDR3: CASSQNSGAYSYNEQFF. The CDR3, as DNA: TGCGCCAGCAGCCAGAACTCAGGGGCGTACTCCTACAATGAGCAGTTCTTC. The chain recombines TRBV4-1 with TRBJ2-1, with a weak D call TRBD1 (6 bases). The CDR3 runs 17 residues. The germline V and J ends were trimmed by 3 bases and 0 bases, with 15 bases remaining between them. The germline V gene has CDR1 MGHRA and CDR2 YSYEKL.